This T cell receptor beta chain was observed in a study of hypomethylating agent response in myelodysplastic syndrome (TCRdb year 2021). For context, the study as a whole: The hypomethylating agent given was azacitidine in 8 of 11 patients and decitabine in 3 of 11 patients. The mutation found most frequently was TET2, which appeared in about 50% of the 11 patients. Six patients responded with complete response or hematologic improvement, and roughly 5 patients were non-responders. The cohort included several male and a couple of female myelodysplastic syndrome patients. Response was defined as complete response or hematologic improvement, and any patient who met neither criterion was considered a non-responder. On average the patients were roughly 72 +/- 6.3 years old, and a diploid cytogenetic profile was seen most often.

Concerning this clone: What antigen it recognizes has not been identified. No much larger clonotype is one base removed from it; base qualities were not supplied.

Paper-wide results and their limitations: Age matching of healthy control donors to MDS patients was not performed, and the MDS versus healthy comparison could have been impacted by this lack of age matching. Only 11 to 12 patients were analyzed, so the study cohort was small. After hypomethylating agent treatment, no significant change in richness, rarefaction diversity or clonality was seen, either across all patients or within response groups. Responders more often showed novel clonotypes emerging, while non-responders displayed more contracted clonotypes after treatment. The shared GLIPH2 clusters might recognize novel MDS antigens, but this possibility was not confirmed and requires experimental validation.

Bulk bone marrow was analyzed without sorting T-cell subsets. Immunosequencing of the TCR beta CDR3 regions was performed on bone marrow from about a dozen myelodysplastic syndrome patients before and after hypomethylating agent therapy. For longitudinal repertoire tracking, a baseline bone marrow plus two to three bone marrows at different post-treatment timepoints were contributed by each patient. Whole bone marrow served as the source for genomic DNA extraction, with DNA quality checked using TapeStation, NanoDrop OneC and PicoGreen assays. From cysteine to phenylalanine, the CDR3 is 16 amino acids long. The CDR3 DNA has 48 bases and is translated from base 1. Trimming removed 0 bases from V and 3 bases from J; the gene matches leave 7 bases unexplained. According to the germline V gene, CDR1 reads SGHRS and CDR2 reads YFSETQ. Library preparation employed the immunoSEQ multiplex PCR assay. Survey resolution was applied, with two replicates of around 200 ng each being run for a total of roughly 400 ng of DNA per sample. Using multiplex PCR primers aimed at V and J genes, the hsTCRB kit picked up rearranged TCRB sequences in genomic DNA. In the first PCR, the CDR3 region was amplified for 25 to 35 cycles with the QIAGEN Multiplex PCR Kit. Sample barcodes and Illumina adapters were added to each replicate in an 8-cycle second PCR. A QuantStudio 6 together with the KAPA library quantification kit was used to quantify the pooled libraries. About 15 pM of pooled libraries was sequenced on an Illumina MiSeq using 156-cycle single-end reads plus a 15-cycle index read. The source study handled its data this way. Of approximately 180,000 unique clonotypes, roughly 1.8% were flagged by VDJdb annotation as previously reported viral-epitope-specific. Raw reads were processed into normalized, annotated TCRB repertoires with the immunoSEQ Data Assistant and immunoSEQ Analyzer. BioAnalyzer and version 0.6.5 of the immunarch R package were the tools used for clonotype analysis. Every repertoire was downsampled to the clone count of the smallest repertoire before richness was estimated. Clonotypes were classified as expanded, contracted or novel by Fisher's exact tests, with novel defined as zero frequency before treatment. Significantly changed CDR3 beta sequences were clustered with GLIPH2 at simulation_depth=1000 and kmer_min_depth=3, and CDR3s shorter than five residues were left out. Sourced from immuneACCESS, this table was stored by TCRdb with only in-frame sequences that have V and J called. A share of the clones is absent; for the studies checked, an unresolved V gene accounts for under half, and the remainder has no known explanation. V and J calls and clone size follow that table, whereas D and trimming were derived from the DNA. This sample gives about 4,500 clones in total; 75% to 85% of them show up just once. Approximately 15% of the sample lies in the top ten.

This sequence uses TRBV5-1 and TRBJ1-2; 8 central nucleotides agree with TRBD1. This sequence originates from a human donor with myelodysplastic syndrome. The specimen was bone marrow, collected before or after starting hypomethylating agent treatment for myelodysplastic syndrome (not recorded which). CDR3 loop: CASSLGQGSGDYGYTF. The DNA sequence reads TGCGCCAGCAGCTTGGGACAGGGGTCCGGAGACTATGGCTACACCTTC.